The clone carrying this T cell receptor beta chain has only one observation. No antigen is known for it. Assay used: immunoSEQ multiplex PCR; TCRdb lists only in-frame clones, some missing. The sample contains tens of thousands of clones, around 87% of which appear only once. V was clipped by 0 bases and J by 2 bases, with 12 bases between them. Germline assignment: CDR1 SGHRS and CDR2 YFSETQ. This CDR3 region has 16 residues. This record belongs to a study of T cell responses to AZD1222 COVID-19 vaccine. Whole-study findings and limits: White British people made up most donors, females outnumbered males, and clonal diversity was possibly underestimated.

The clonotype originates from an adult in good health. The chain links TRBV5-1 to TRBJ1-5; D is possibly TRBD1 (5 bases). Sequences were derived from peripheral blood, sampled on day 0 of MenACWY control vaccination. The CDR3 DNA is TGCGCCAGCAGCTTGGGGGACCTGCAGGGCAATCAGCCCCAGCATTTT. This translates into CASSLGDLQGNQPQHF. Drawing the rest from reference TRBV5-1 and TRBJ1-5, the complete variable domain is KAGVTQTPRYLIKTRGQQVTLSCSPISGHRSVSWYQQTPGQGLQFLFEYFSETQRNKGNFPGRFSGRQFSNSRSEMNVSTLELGDSALYLCASSLGDLQGNQPQHFGDGTRLSIL.